These T cell receptor beta chains were read from a single sample in a study of immune characterization of retroperitoneal liposarcoma. One entry per CDR3 protein, called by TCRdb with MiXCR from the PCR reads. The table lists some 4,700 distinct CDR3 sequences, roughly 35% of them singletons. The sample consisted of tumor tissue. Receptors were obtained from a male donor with retroperitoneal liposarcoma. Each CDR3 is given with its conserved first and last residue. D genes are given only for firm matches. Rows give clone size only sometimes, using once, few, many, or a class for an expanded clone.

>many|16|NA|TRBJ2-7|TRBV7-9
CASSPHLAGDRYEQYF
TGTGCCAGCAGCCCTCATCTAGCAGGGGACCGCTACGAGCAGTACTTC
>few|16|TRBD2|TRBJ2-3|TRBV6-5
CASSYGLAGRTDTQYF
TGTGCCAGCAGTTACGGGCTAGCGGGGCGCACAGATACGCAGTATTTT
>NA|15|TRBD2|TRBJ2-1|TRBV12-3/TRBV12-4
CASSPREGINNEQFF
TGTGCCAGCAGTCCGCGGGAGGGTATAAACAATGAGCAGTTCTTC
>many|17|NA|TRBJ2-1|TRBV27
CASSPLWIGSSYNEQFF
TGTGCCAGCAGTCCACTCTGGATTGGGAGCTCCTACAATGAGCAGTTCTTC
>NA|15|TRBD2|TRBJ2-1|TRBV6-1
CASSRLAGSLNEQFF
TGTGCCAGCAGCCGTCTAGCGGGATCGCTCAATGAGCAGTTCTTC
>many|15|NA|TRBJ1-2|TRBV7-2
CASSLASGGTYGYTF
TGTGCCAGCAGCTTGGCCTCGGGAGGAACCTATGGCTACACCTTC
>NA|13|TRBD2|TRBJ2-5|TRBV27
CASTGTSGLLMYF
TGTGCCAGTACCGGGACTAGCGGACTTTTAATGTACTTC
>once|15|NA|TRBJ2-1|TRBV6-4
CASSDSIVQIDEQFF
TGTGCCAGCAGTGACTCAATTGTACAGATTGATGAGCAGTTCTTC
>medium-sized|16|TRBD2|TRBJ2-7|TRBV7-9
CASSSREGLESYEQYF
TGTGCCAGCAGCTCCCGGGAGGGACTAGAGTCCTACGAGCAGTACTTC
>many|13|NA|TRBJ2-7|TRBV18
CASSPGATGEQYF
TGTGCCAGCTCACCAGGGGCGACGGGCGAGCAGTACTTC
>NA|16|NA|TRBJ2-2|TRBV5-6
CASSLRRRSLPGELFF
TGTGCCAGCAGCTTGCGCAGGAGAAGTCTCCCCGGGGAGCTGTTTTTT
>few|13|NA|TRBJ2-2|TRBV6-1
CASSSGIAGELFF
TGTGCCAGCAGTTCAGGGATCGCCGGGGAGCTGTTTTTT
>few|14|NA|TRBJ2-5|TRBV6-1
CASSEGWEQETQYF
TGTGCCAGCAGTGAAGGGTGGGAACAAGAGACCCAGTACTTC
>NA|14|TRBD2|TRBJ2-1|TRBV27
CASSSSGYYNEQFF
TGTGCCAGCAGTTCTAGCGGATATTACAATGAGCAGTTCTTC
>large|13|TRBD2|TRBJ2-7|TRBV6-1
CACLAGGYNEQYF
TGTGCCTGCCTAGCGGGAGGCTACAATGAGCAGTACTTC
>NA|15|TRBD2|TRBJ2-1|TRBV28
CASSFPSGSGNEQFF
TGTGCCAGCAGTTTCCCTAGCGGGAGTGGGAATGAGCAGTTCTTC
>many|15|NA|TRBJ2-5|TRBV27
CASSLYGGGQETQYF
TGTGCCAGCAGTTTATATGGAGGGGGTCAAGAGACCCAGTACTTC
>few|16|TRBD1|TRBJ2-7|TRBV6-5
CASSTRAGQGVYEQYF
TGTGCCAGCAGTACTCGAGCGGGACAGGGTGTCTACGAGCAGTACTTC
>large|13|NA|TRBJ2-7|TRBV27
CASSPYLSAEQYF
TGTGCCAGCAGTCCATACCTCTCGGCCGAGCAGTACTTC
>NA|15|TRBD2|TRBJ2-1|TRBV6-1
CASSHTSGAPYEQFF
TGTGCCAGCAGTCATACTAGCGGGGCCCCCTACGAGCAGTTCTTC
>NA|18|TRBD2|TRBJ2-1|TRBV6-1
CASSEATGWGGSYNEQFF
TGTGCCAGCAGTGAAGCGACTGGTTGGGGGGGGTCCTACAATGAGCAGTTCTTC
>NA|13|NA|TRBJ2-7|TRBV6-1
CASSNTKQYEQYF
TGTGCCAGCAGTAATACAAAACAGTACGAGCAGTACTTC
>NA|16|TRBD2|TRBJ2-7|TRBV7-3
CASSFSSGRSYNEQYF
TGTGCCAGCAGCTTTTCTAGCGGGAGGTCCTACAATGAGCAGTACTTC
>NA|17|NA|TRBJ2-2|TRBV7-2
CASSLPTQAGNTGELFF
TGTGCCAGCAGCTTACCGACCCAAGCGGGGAACACCGGGGAGCTGTTTTTT
>many|12|TRBD1|TRBJ1-2|TRBV28
CASSFRGYGYTF
TGTGCCAGCAGTTTCAGGGGGTATGGCTACACCTTC
>many|15|NA|TRBJ2-7|TRBV6-1
CASSDKYRGKYEQYF
TGTGCCAGCAGTGATAAGTACAGAGGAAAGTACGAGCAGTACTTC
>many|12|NA|TRBJ2-5|TRBV11-3
CASSFGTSEQYF
TGTGCCAGCAGCTTTGGGACTTCTGAGCAGTACTTC
>NA|18|TRBD2|TRBJ2-1|TRBV12-3/TRBV12-4
CASSLGVGGLADYNEQFF
TGTGCCAGCAGTTTGGGTGTGGGAGGACTAGCGGATTACAATGAGCAGTTCTTC
>NA|16|TRBD1|TRBJ2-5|TRBV4-1
CASSQDVAGGLGEQYF
TGCGCCAGCAGCCAAGATGTGGCAGGGGGCTTGGGGGAGCAGTACTTC
>few|16|NA|TRBJ2-7|TRBV7-6
CASSLVLSRANYEQYF
TGTGCCAGCAGCTTAGTCCTTTCTAGGGCCAACTATGAGCAGTACTTC
>few|13|NA|TRBJ1-1|TRBV6-4
CASSEEMNTEAFF
TGTGCCAGCAGTGAAGAGATGAACACTGAAGCTTTCTTT
>large|18|TRBD1|TRBJ2-1|TRBV7-8
CASSLLSSRGHFYNEQFF
TGTGCCAGCAGCCTACTTTCATCCAGGGGGCATTTCTACAATGAGCAGTTCTTC
>NA|19|NA|TRBJ2-1|TRBV19
CASSTPRGLGVLPYNEQFF
TGTGCCAGTAGTACCCCCCGAGGGCTTGGTGTCCTTCCCTACAATGAGCAGTTCTTC
>NA|16|TRBD2|TRBJ2-1|TRBV6-6
CASSEGTSGVFFEQFF
TGTGCCAGCAGTGAGGGGACTAGCGGGGTATTTTTTGAGCAGTTCTTC
>NA|13|NA|TRBJ2-7|TRBV6-1
CATPGGGSYEQYF
TGTGCGACCCCTGGAGGGGGGAGTTACGAGCAGTACTTC
>NA|13|NA|TRBJ2-2|TRBV6-6
CASSYVGAGELFF
TGTGCCAGCAGTTACGTTGGGGCCGGGGAGCTGTTTTTT
>NA|18|TRBD2|TRBJ2-1|TRBV10-1
CASSESQRASGRFNEQFF
TGCGCCAGCAGTGAGTCGCAGCGGGCTAGCGGGAGATTCAATGAGCAGTTCTTC
>medium-sized|17|TRBD1|TRBJ2-1|TRBV4-1
CASSQDWGTGSYNEQFF
TGCGCCAGCAGCCAAGATTGGGGGACAGGGTCCTACAATGAGCAGTTCTTC
>few|16|NA|TRBJ2-5|TRBV6-1
CASSLSWNPSQETQYF
TGTGCCAGCAGTCTATCGTGGAACCCGAGTCAAGAGACCCAGTACTTC
>NA|15|NA|TRBJ2-7|TRBV5-1
CASSLRGATYNEQYF
TGCGCCAGCAGCTTGCGGGGGGCAACCTACAATGAGCAGTACTTC
>NA|16|TRBD2|TRBJ2-2|TRBV12-3/TRBV12-4
CASSLGRVANTGELFF
TGTGCCAGCAGCCTAGGGAGGGTCGCGAACACCGGGGAGCTGTTTTTT
>NA|16|TRBD2|TRBJ2-5|TRBV12-3/TRBV12-4
CASSFGLAGSQETQYF
TGTGCCAGCAGTTTTGGGCTAGCGGGGAGCCAAGAGACCCAGTACTTC
>NA|18|NA|TRBJ2-5|TRBV12-3/TRBV12-4
CASSLSGDTRGTDNEQYF
TGTGCCAGCAGTTTAAGTGGGGATACTAGGGGGACTGACAATGAGCAGTACTTC
>NA|16|TRBD1|TRBJ1-2|TRBV6-1
CASRAGTGTSNYGYTF
TGTGCCAGCAGAGCCGGGACAGGGACCTCTAACTATGGCTACACCTTC
>NA|16|TRBD2|TRBJ2-7|TRBV10-1
CASSEKLAGSSYEQYF
TGCGCCAGCAGTGAGAAACTAGCGGGGAGCTCCTACGAGCAGTACTTC
>many|17|TRBD1|TRBJ2-7|TRBV4-2
CASSQEDTGTGSYEQYF
TGTGCCAGCAGCCAGGAGGATACCGGGACAGGTTCCTACGAGCAGTACTTC
>many|20|NA|TRBJ2-1|TRBV4-1
CASSPPYKFRGPLPYNEQFF
TGCGCCAGCAGCCCCCCTTATAAATTCAGGGGACCTCTCCCTTACAATGAGCAGTTCTTC
>NA|16|TRBD2|TRBJ2-5|TRBV7-8
CASSPLAGVGGYEQYF
TGTGCCAGCAGCCCCTTAGCGGGAGTGGGCGGGTATGAGCAGTACTTC